These 18 T cell receptor beta chains came from one sample sequenced in a study of technical replicates of blood from a few donors. TCRdb's copy holds only in-frame clones and misses some; the assay was immunoSEQ multiplex PCR. The data contain just over 8,000 clones, roughly nine tenths of them seen just once; the ten biggest clones take up 9.5% to 13%. Source material: PBMCs. These receptors originate from a human donor in good health.

V is TRBV5-1 and J is TRBJ2-6; 12 nucleotides match TRBD2. Germline V gene lookup returns CDR1 SGHRS and CDR2 YFSETQ. V was pared by 3 bases and J by 0 bases, with 4 bases of the junction left unmatched. The CDR3 extends over 18 amino acids. The CDR3 DNA reads as TGCGCCAGCAGCTCGGGACTAGCGGGCTACTCTGGGGCCAACGTCCTGACTTTC. Amino acids: CASSSGLAGYSGANVLTF.

This clone was counted between two and nine times. The DNA for the CDR3 is TGTGCCAGCAGCTTAGGTTCGTCCGGGGTCTATGGCTACACCTTC. It encodes CASSLGSSGVYGYTF. V usage is TRBV7-8 and J usage is TRBJ1-2; no reliable D call. The CDR3 is made up of 15 amino acids. The germline V gene has CDR1 SGHVS and CDR2 FQNEAQ. Trimming shortened V by 1 base and J by 4 bases, and 13 bases separated the two germline ends.

This chain uses TRBV11-3 with TRBJ2-5; possible D gene TRBD2, 6 bases. Germline CDR1 is SGHNT and CDR2 is YENEEA. With 3 bases removed from V and 5 bases from J, the gap between germline ends came to 13 bases. The length of the CDR3 is 14 residues. The CDR3: CASSFGLARETQYF. The DNA for the CDR3 is TGTGCCAGCAGCTTTGGTCTAGCGAGGGAGACCCAGTACTTC.

The chain has TRBV4-2 and TRBJ2-1; D unclear. V lost 0 bases and J lost 6, with 9 bases in between. Germline V gene sequence: CDR1 LGHNA, CDR2 YNFKEQ. The CDR3 runs 14 residues. The CDR3 protein is CASSQDTGGNEQFF. For the CDR3, the DNA is TGTGCCAGCAGCCAAGATACCGGCGGCAATGAGCAGTTCTTC.

This clone was found once. V usage is TRBV5-1 and J usage is TRBJ2-5; 13 bases align to TRBD2. This CDR3 is built from 14 residues. Looked up from germline, CDR1 is SGHRS and CDR2 is YFSETQ. V shed 4 bases and J 3 bases; nucleotides not matched to a gene: 0. In DNA, the CDR3 is TGCGCCAGCAGCGGACTAGCGGGAGAAGAGACCCAGTACTTC. Encoded protein: CASSGLAGEETQYF.

The chain carries TRBV18 and TRBJ2-6, with a tentative D call TRBD2 (6 bases). From germline, CDR1 is KGHSH and CDR2 LQKENI. The V and J ends lost 6 bases and 0 bases respectively, with 9 bases between them. The CDR3 spans 15 residues. CDR3 bases: TGTGCCAGCTCCGGGGACTTCTCTGGGGCCAACGTCCTGACTTTC. Residues: CASSGDFSGANVLTF.

The sample holds one count of this clone. The rearrangement links TRBV7-2 to TRBJ2-2; 15 bases are a match to TRBD2. Germline assignment: CDR1 SGHTA and CDR2 FQGNSA. This CDR3 comprises 16 residues. V lost 5 bases and J lost 4; bases outside the gene matches: 2. The DNA for the CDR3 is TGTGCCAGCAGCCAGGGACTAGCGGGAGGCACCGGGGAGCTGTTTTTT. This encodes CASSQGLAGGTGELFF.

The chain uses TRBV9 and TRBJ2-7, with TRBD1 matching 9 bases. The CDR3 extends over 14 amino acids. In germline, CDR1 is SGDLS, CDR2 YYNGEE. Trimming took 3 bases from V and 4 from J; bases not matched to a gene: 5. The CDR3 loop is CASSASGQGYEQYF. The CDR3 bases are TGTGCCAGCAGCGCCTCGGGACAGGGTTACGAGCAGTACTTC.

The chain is built from TRBV5-1 and TRBJ2-1; 7 bases agree with TRBD2. The CDR3 is 16 residues long. Germline V lookup: CDR1 SGHRS, CDR2 YFSETQ. Germline trimming cut 4 bases from V and 6 bases from J; bases unmatched to any gene: 13. CDR3 sequence reads: CASSDRMGEGGNEQFF. The DNA of the CDR3 is TGCGCCAGCAGCGACCGTATGGGGGAGGGAGGCAATGAGCAGTTCTTC.

J is TRBJ2-7 and V is TRBV6-5, with D possibly TRBD1 on 6 matching bases. CDR1 is MNHEY, CDR2 SVGAGI, per germline. Trimming removed 0 bases at V and 3 bases at J, with 6 bases between. The length of the CDR3 is 13 residues. The CDR3 spells CASSYSTGYEQYF. The CDR3 bases are TGTGCCAGCAGTTACTCGACAGGCTACGAGCAGTACTTC.

The chain employs TRBV10-3 and TRBJ1-1; 8 bases line up with TRBD1. The CDR3 is 13 residues long. Germline assignment: CDR1 ENHRY and CDR2 SYGVKD. V shed 4 bases and J 5 bases; nucleotides not matched to a gene: 3. CDR3 protein: CAISATGVTEAFF. CDR3 bases: TGTGCCATCAGTGCGACAGGGGTAACTGAAGCTTTCTTT.

The chain recombines TRBV5-1 with TRBJ1-3; no reliable D call. This CDR3 has 14 amino acids. The V end was cut by 4 bases, the J end by 1 base, with 9 bases between. Germline loops: CDR1 SGHRS, CDR2 YFSETQ. The CDR3: CASSGGLSGNTIYF. The CDR3 DNA sequence: TGCGCCAGCAGCGGAGGGTTATCTGGAAACACCATATATTTT.

The chain joins TRBV5-6 to TRBJ2-5; D perhaps matches TRBD2 (7 bases). The CDR3 consists of 15 residues. Germline V CDR1 and CDR2: SGHDT, YYEEEE. V was shortened by 2 bases and J by 2 bases, with 13 bases between the two germline ends. The CDR3: CASSFRGAYQETQYF. CDR3 nucleotides: TGTGCCAGCAGCTTCCGGGGGGCCTATCAAGAGACCCAGTACTTC.

This chain connects TRBV5-1 to TRBJ1-3; the match to TRBD1 covers 7 bases. The CDR3 is made up of 16 amino acids. Germline-derived CDR1 and CDR2 are SGHRS and YFSETQ. Germline trimming cut 4 bases from V and 2 bases from J; bases unmatched to any gene: 9. CDR3 DNA: TGCGCCAGCAGCCCTAGACAGGGAGGCCCTGGAAACACCATATATTTT. Translating gives CASSPRQGGPGNTIYF. Combining the CDR3 with reference TRBV5-1 and TRBJ1-3 gives the whole variable domain KAGVTQTPRYLIKTRGQQVTLSCSPISGHRSVSWYQQTPGQGLQFLFEYFSETQRNKGNFPGRFSGRQFSNSRSEMNVSTLELGDSALYLCASSPRQGGPGNTIYFGEGSWLTVV.

The chain couples TRBV6-7 to TRBJ1-2; no reliable D call. TRBV6-7 is designated an ORF whose function remains uncertain. This CDR3 has 12 residues. V was clipped by 0 bases and J by 5 bases, with 4 bases between them. The CDR3 DNA reads TGTGCCAGCAGTTACTCGTCGTATGGCTACACCTTC. This gives the protein CASSYSSYGYTF.

This rearrangement joins TRBV28 to TRBJ1-1; 7 nucleotides agree with TRBD1. With V trimmed by 5 bases and J by 1 base, 10 bases remained unmatched. Germline V CDR1 and CDR2: MDHEN, SYDVKM. CDR3 size: 16 residues. For the CDR3, the DNA is TGTGCCAGCAGTCCCCGAGGCAGGGGGAAGAACACTGAAGCTTTCTTT. Translation gives CASSPRGRGKNTEAFF.

The V gene is TRBV5-1, the J gene TRBJ2-1, with a tentative D call TRBD1 (6 bases). V was pared by 4 bases and J by 1 base, with 9 bases between. This CDR3 is 14 amino acids long. Germline CDR1 is SGHRS and CDR2 is YFSETQ. The CDR3 DNA follows: TGCGCCAGCAGCCTAGGACAGTCCTACAATGAGCAGTTCTTC. This codes for CASSLGQSYNEQFF.

V gene TRBV5-1 combines with J gene TRBJ2-2, with a possible D match to TRBD2 (5 bases). This CDR3 contains 15 residues. The germline V gene has CDR1 SGHRS and CDR2 YFSETQ. Trimming shortened V by 0 bases and J by 5 bases, and 11 bases separated the two germline ends. The CDR3 nucleotides read TGCGCCAGCAGCTTGGGTGTTTCGGGGACCGGGGAGCTGTTTTTT. Translated: CASSLGVSGTGELFF. Full variable domain (outside the CDR3, taken from reference TRBV5-1 and TRBJ2-2): KAGVTQTPRYLIKTRGQQVTLSCSPISGHRSVSWYQQTPGQGLQFLFEYFSETQRNKGNFPGRFSGRQFSNSRSEMNVSTLELGDSALYLCASSLGVSGTGELFFGEGSRLTVL.